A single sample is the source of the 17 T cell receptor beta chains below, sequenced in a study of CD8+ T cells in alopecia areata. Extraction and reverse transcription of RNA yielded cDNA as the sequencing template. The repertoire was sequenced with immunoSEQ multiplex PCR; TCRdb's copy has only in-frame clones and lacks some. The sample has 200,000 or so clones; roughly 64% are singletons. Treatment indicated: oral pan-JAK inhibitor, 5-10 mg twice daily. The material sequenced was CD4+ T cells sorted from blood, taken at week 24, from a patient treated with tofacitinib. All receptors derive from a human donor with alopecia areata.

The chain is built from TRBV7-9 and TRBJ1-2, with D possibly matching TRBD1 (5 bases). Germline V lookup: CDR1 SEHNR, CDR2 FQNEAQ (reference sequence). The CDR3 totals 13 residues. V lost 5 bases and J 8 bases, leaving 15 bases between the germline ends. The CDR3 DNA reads TGTGCCAGCAGCCCAAGCGCTGGGGACGGCTACACCTTC. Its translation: CASSPSAGDGYTF.

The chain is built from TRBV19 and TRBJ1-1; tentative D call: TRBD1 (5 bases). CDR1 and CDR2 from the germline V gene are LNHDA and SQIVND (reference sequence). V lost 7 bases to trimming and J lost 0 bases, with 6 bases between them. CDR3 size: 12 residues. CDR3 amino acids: CASKTVNTEAFF. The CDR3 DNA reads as TGTGCCAGTAAGACAGTGAACACTGAAGCTTTCTTT.

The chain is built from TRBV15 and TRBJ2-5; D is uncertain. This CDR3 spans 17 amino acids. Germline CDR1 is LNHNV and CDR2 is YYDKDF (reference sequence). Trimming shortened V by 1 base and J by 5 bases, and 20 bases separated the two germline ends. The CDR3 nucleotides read TGTGCCACCAGCAGAGGTAGTGAGACCCCGACATGGGAGACCCAGTACTTC. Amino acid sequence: CATSRGSETPTWETQYF.

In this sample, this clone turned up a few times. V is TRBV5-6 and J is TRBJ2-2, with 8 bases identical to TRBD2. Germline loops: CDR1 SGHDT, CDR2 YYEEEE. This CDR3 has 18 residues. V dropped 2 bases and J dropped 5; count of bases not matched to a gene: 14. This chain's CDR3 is CASSFYFSGRVWTGELFF. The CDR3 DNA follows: TGTGCCAGCAGCTTTTACTTCAGCGGGAGAGTGTGGACCGGGGAGCTGTTTTTT.

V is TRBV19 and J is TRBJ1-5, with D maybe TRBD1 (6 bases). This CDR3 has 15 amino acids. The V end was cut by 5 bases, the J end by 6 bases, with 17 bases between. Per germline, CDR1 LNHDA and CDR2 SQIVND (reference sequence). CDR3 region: CASSDLTGYGQPQHF. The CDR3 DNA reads TGTGCCAGTAGTGACCTTACAGGGTATGGTCAGCCCCAGCATTTT.

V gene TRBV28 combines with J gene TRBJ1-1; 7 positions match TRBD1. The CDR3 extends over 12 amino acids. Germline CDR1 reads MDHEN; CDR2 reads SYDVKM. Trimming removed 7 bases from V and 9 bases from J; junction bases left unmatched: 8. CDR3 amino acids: CASKIRDSQAFF. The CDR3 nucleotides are TGTGCCAGCAAGATCCGGGACAGTCAAGCTTTCTTT.

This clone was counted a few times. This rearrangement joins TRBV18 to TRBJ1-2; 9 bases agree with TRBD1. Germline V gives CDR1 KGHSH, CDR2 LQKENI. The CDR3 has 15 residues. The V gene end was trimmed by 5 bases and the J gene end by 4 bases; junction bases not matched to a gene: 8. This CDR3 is CASSTGQGSGYGYTF. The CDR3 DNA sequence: TGTGCCAGCTCAACAGGACAGGGGAGCGGCTATGGCTACACCTTC.

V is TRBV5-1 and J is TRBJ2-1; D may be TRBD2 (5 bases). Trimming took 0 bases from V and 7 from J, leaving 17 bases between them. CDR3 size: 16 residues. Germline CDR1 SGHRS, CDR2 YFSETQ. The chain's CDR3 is CASSLDGAATANEQFF. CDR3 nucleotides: TGCGCCAGCAGCTTGGACGGAGCGGCCACGGCAAATGAGCAGTTCTTC.

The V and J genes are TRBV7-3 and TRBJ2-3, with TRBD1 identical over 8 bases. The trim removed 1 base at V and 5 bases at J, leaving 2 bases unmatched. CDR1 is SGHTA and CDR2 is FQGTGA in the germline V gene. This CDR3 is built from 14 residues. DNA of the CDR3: TGTGCCAGCAGCTTAAAGGACAGGGAAGATACGCAGTATTTT. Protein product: CASSLKDREDTQYF.

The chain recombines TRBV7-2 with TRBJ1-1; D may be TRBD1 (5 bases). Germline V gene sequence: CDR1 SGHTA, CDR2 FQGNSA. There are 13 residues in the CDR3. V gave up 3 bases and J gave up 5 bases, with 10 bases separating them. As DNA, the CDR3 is TGTGCCAGCAGCTTCGTCGAGGGGACTGAAGCTTTCTTT. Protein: CASSFVEGTEAFF.

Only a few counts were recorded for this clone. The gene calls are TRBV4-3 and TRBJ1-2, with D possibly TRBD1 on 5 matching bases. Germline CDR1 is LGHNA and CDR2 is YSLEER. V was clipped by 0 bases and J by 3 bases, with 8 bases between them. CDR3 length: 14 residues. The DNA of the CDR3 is TGCGCCAGCAGCCAAGATCGACAGCACTATGGCTACACCTTC. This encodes CASSQDRQHYGYTF.

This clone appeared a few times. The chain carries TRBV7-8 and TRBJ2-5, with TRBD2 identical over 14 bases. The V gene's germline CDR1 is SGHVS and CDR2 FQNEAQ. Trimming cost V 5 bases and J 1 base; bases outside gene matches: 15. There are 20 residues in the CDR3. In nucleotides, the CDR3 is TGTGCCAGCAGCCCGAAGCCGATGGGACTAGCGGGGGTTTCCCAAGAGACCCAGTACTTC. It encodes CASSPKPMGLAGVSQETQYF.

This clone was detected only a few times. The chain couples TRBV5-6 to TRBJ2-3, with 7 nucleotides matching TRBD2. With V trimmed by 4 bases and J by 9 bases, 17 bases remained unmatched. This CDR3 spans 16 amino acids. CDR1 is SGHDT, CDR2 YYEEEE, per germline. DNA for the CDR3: TGTGCCAGCAGCCAGCGGGCTAGCGGCCCTTCCTGGACGCAGTATTTT. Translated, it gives CASSQRASGPSWTQYF. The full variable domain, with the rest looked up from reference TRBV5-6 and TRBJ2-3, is DAGVTQSPTHLIKTRGQQVTLRCSPKSGHDTVSWYQQALGQGPQFIFQYYEEEERQRGNFPDRFSGHQFPNYSSELNVNALLLGDSALYLCASSQRASGPSWTQYFGPGTRLTVL.

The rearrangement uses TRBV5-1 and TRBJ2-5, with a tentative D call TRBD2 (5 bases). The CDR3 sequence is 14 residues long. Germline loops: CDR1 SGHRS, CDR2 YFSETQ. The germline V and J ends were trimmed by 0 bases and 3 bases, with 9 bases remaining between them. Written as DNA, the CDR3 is TGCGCCAGCAGCTTGGCTCAGGAGGAAGAGACCCAGTACTTC. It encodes CASSLAQEEETQYF.

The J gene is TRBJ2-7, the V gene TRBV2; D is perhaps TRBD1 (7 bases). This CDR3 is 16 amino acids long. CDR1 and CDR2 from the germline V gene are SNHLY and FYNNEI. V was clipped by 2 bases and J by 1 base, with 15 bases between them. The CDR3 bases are TGTGCCAGCAGTGAATCTGGCAGGGGGGATTCCTACGAGCAGTACTTC. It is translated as CASSESGRGDSYEQYF.

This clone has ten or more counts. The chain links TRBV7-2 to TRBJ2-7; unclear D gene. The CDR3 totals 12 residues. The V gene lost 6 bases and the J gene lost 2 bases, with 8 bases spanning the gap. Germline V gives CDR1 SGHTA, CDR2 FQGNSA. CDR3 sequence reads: CASRSDAYEQYF. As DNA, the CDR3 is TGTGCCAGCAGATCCGACGCCTACGAGCAGTACTTC.

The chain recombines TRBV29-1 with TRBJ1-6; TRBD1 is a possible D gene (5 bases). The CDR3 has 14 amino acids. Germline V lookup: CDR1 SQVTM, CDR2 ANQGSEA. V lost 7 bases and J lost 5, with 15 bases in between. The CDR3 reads CSARQGSDNSPLHF. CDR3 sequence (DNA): TGCAGCGCCCGGCAGGGTAGCGATAATTCACCCCTCCACTTT.